The present T cell receptor beta chain was sequenced within a study of beta chain features in type 1 diabetes. Whole-study results and caveats: Among patients with Type 1 diabetes, TCRB CDR3s were moderately but significantly shorter in every one of the four CD4+ subsets. More deletions and fewer insertions at VDJ junctions were found in patients with type 1 diabetes.

Expressed TCRB transcripts were sequenced after all isolated RNA was converted to cDNA. Naive, central memory and regulatory T cell samples came to a mean of around 3.5 million reads. Produced via immunoSEQ multiplex PCR; TCRdb's table is partial and in-frame only. The sample has about 150,000 clones, under 13% seen once. On this clone: Its antigen is as yet unknown.

Via CD45RO/CCR7/CD25/CD127/CD95/CD27, cells of the CD4+ naive, central memory, regulatory and stem cell-like memory subsets were sorted. V lost 8 bases to trimming and J lost 3 bases, with 8 bases between them. The V gene's germline CDR1 is MNHNY and CDR2 SVGAGI (reference sequence). The CDR3 is made up of 11 amino acids. The rearrangement uses TRBV6-6 and TRBJ2-7; D is ambiguous. This TCR was recovered from a man younger than 40 with type 1 diabetes. Sequencing was carried out using central memory CD4+ T cells from blood. CDR3 coding DNA: TGTGCCAGCGGCAGACTCTACGAGCAGTACTTC. Translation gives CASGRLYEQYF.